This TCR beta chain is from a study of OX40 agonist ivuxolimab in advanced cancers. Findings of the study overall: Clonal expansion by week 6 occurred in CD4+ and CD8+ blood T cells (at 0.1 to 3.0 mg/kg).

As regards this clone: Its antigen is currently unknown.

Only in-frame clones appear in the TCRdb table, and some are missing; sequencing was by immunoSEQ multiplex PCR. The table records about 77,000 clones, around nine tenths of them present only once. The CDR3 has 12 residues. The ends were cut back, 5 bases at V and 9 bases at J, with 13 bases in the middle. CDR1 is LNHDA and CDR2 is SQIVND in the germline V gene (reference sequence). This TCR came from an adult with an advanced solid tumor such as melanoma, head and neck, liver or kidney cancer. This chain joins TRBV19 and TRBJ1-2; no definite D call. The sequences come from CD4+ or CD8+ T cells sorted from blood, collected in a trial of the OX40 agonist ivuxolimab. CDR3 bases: TGTGCCAGTAGTTTACAATTTCGTAGCTACACCTTC. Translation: CASSLQFRSYTF.